A selection of T cell receptor beta chains follows, all from one sample in a study of cytomegalovirus exposure and HLA in healthy donors. Profiled with immunoSEQ multiplex PCR; TCRdb holds only in-frame clones, not every one. Of about 120,000 clones listed, about three quarters were seen once; the top ten hold approximately 31%. The material sequenced was PBMCs. The receptors here all came from a man aged 55 to 70 in good health and CMV-seropositive. Both conserved end residues are part of each CDR3. The order of the fields is V gene, clone size, D gene, J gene, CDR3 DNA, CDR3 protein. The D gene is left open where the match is weak. Clone size appears in some rows only: once, few, many, or a class for an expanded clone.

V: TRBV5-5
size: NA
D: TRBD1
J: TRBJ2-7
DNA: TGTGCCAGCAGCTTCTCCAGGGGGTACGAGCAGTACTTC
CDR3: CASSFSRGYEQYF

V: TRBV29-1
size: NA
D: TRBD2
J: TRBJ2-7
DNA: TGCAGCGTTGCACTAGCGGAAGAGCAGTACTTC
CDR3: CSVALAEEQYF

V: TRBV4-1
size: once
D: TRBD2
J: TRBJ2-7
DNA: TGCGCCAGCAGCCAAGATAGGGCTAGCGGGAGGGCCAACAGCTACGAGCAGTACTTC
CDR3: CASSQDRASGRANSYEQYF

V: TRBV4-1
size: NA
D: NA
J: TRBJ2-7
DNA: TGCGCCAGCAGCCAAGACGGTACAGGGACCTACGAGCAGTACTTC
CDR3: CASSQDGTGTYEQYF

V: TRBV28
size: NA
D: NA
J: TRBJ2-2
DNA: TGTGCCAGCAGTTTAAGGACTATCGCGGACACCGGGGAGCTGTTTTTT
CDR3: CASSLRTIADTGELFF

V: TRBV11-1
size: NA
D: TRBD1
J: TRBJ2-7
DNA: TGTGCCAGCAGTCCGGGACAGCAACCATCCTACGAGCAGTACTTC
CDR3: CASSPGQQPSYEQYF

V: TRBV5-5
size: once
D: NA
J: TRBJ2-7
DNA: TGTGCCAGCAGCCCGCGCAGCGGGTACGAGCAGTACTTC
CDR3: CASSPRSGYEQYF

V: TRBV7-2
size: NA
D: NA
J: TRBJ2-7
DNA: TGTGCCAGCAGTTTCGCAGGGGTCGAGCAGTACTTC
CDR3: CASSFAGVEQYF

V: TRBV29-1
size: NA
D: NA
J: TRBJ1-6
DNA: TGCAGCCCGGGACACGCTTCACCCCTCCACTTT
CDR3: CSPGHASPLHF

V: TRBV5-1
size: NA
D: TRBD2
J: TRBJ2-7
DNA: TGCGCCAGCAGCTTCTTGGCGGTAAGGGGACTAAGCTCCTACGAGCAGTACTTC
CDR3: CASSFLAVRGLSSYEQYF

V: TRBV5-1
size: NA
D: NA
J: TRBJ2-5
DNA: TGCGCCAGCAGCTTGGGACAGACTGAAGAGACCCAGTACTTC
CDR3: CASSLGQTEETQYF

V: TRBV7-3
size: NA
D: NA
J: TRBJ1-1
DNA: TGTGCCAGCAGCCCAAACGGAGGTGGGAACACTGAAGCTTTCTTT
CDR3: CASSPNGGGNTEAFF

V: TRBV7-3
size: NA
D: NA
J: TRBJ2-1
DNA: TGTGCCAGCAGCTTGGCCACAGAGTACAATGAGCAGTTCTTC
CDR3: CASSLATEYNEQFF

V: TRBV7-6
size: NA
D: TRBD2
J: TRBJ2-1
DNA: TGTGCCAGCAGCGGTCGGCTAGCGGGGGGGCGGGATGAGCAGTTCTTC
CDR3: CASSGRLAGGRDEQFF

V: TRBV7-9
size: NA
D: TRBD1
J: TRBJ2-2
DNA: TGTGCCAGCAGCCCCGACAGGGTCACCGGGGAGCTGTTTTTT
CDR3: CASSPDRVTGELFF

V: TRBV4-1
size: few
D: TRBD2
J: TRBJ2-7
DNA: TGCGCCAGCAGCCAACCCATGGGGCTAGCGGGAGTATCCTACGAGCAGTACTTC
CDR3: CASSQPMGLAGVSYEQYF

V: TRBV4-2
size: NA
D: NA
J: TRBJ2-3
DNA: TGTGCCAGCAGCCAAGCGGGGTTCAATCGGGGCACAGATACGCAGTATTTT
CDR3: CASSQAGFNRGTDTQYF

V: TRBV5-1
size: NA
D: NA
J: TRBJ1-1
DNA: TGCGCCAGCAGATTGGGAGGTTGGTCAACTGAAGCTTTCTTT
CDR3: CASRLGGWSTEAFF

V: TRBV11-3
size: few
D: TRBD1
J: TRBJ2-6
DNA: TGTGCCAGCAGCAAAGACAGGGGTGCGGCCAACGTCCTGACTTTC
CDR3: CASSKDRGAANVLTF

V: TRBV10-3
size: few
D: NA
J: TRBJ2-1
DNA: TGTGCCATCAGTGGTACTACCCAGGGTGAACGGGCGAATGAGCAGTTCTTC
CDR3: CAISGTTQGERANEQFF

V: TRBV5-5
size: few
D: NA
J: TRBJ1-3
DNA: TGTGCCAGCAGCTTGGTCCAGGCTGGAAACACCATATATTTT
CDR3: CASSLVQAGNTIYF

V: TRBV7-9
size: once
D: NA
J: TRBJ1-1
DNA: TGTGCCAGCAGCTTAGGGGGCCCCAATTTGAACACTGAAGCTTTCTTT
CDR3: CASSLGGPNLNTEAFF

V: TRBV28
size: few
D: TRBD1
J: TRBJ1-5
DNA: TGTGCCAGCGCCCTCAGACAGGGAGCGCCGGGTCAGCCCCAGCATTTT
CDR3: CASALRQGAPGQPQHF

V: TRBV5-1
size: NA
D: NA
J: TRBJ2-1
DNA: TGCGCCAGCAGCTTGGCCGGGGGGCGCAAGAATGAGCAGTTCTTC
CDR3: CASSLAGGRKNEQFF

V: TRBV7-9
size: NA
D: TRBD1
J: TRBJ1-2
DNA: TGTGCCAGCAGCTTAGGGACAGGGTATGGCTACACCTTC
CDR3: CASSLGTGYGYTF

V: TRBV5-4
size: few
D: NA
J: TRBJ2-5
DNA: TGTGCCAGCAGCTCTCGGGGACAATTGGAGACCCAGTACTTC
CDR3: CASSSRGQLETQYF

V: TRBV6-5
size: NA
D: NA
J: TRBJ2-1
DNA: TGTGCCAGCAGTTACCAGGGACTCTCCTACAATGAGCAGTTCTTC
CDR3: CASSYQGLSYNEQFF

V: TRBV7-9
size: once
D: NA
J: TRBJ1-1
DNA: TGTGCCAGCAGCCGGACCCGCGGGACTGAAGCTTTCTTT
CDR3: CASSRTRGTEAFF

V: TRBV4-1
size: many
D: NA
J: TRBJ2-1
DNA: TGCGCCAGCAGTCGACAGGTTCTCTCCTACAATGAGCAGTTCTTC
CDR3: CASSRQVLSYNEQFF

V: TRBV5-1
size: NA
D: NA
J: TRBJ1-1
DNA: TGCGCCAGCAGCCCCCGGGGAGCCCTCATGAACACTGAAGCTTTCTTT
CDR3: CASSPRGALMNTEAFF

V: TRBV29-1
size: NA
D: NA
J: TRBJ2-7
DNA: TGCAGCGTTGAAAGGGGCAGTTCCTACGAGCAGTACTTC
CDR3: CSVERGSSYEQYF

V: TRBV30
size: NA
D: TRBD1
J: TRBJ1-6
DNA: TGTGCCTGGAACCGGGACAGGGTTATCCACTTT
CDR3: CAWNRDRVIHF

V: TRBV10-3
size: few
D: NA
J: TRBJ1-5
DNA: TGTGCCATCGGAGATCAGCCCCAGCATTTT
CDR3: CAIGDQPQHF

V: TRBV5-6
size: NA
D: TRBD1
J: TRBJ1-4
DNA: TGTGCCAGCAGCCGGGACAGGGGGCAGGAAAAACTGTTTTTT
CDR3: CASSRDRGQEKLFF

V: TRBV5-1
size: NA
D: TRBD1
J: TRBJ2-1
DNA: TGCGCCAGCAGCTTGGCAGGGGGAGAAAATGAGCAGTTCTTC
CDR3: CASSLAGGENEQFF

V: TRBV5-8
size: NA
D: NA
J: TRBJ1-2
DNA: TGTGCCAGCAGCTTGGTTCAGTCCGCGGATGGCTACACCTTC
CDR3: CASSLVQSADGYTF

V: TRBV27
size: NA
D: NA
J: TRBJ2-3
DNA: TGTGCCAGCAGTTTAGTCAGGGGTGTAGATACGCAGTATTTT
CDR3: CASSLVRGVDTQYF

V: TRBV7-8
size: NA
D: TRBD1
J: TRBJ2-6
DNA: TGTGCCAGCAGCTCCGGACAGGATCTTGGGGCCAACGTCCTGACTTTC
CDR3: CASSSGQDLGANVLTF

V: TRBV5-4
size: NA
D: TRBD2
J: TRBJ2-3
DNA: TGTGCCAGCAGCTTGGAACTAGCGGACACAGATACGCAGTATTTT
CDR3: CASSLELADTDTQYF

V: TRBV5-1
size: NA
D: TRBD1
J: TRBJ1-6
DNA: TGCGCCAGCAGCTCACAGGGGCTTGATTCACCCCTCCACTTT
CDR3: CASSSQGLDSPLHF

V: TRBV27
size: NA
D: TRBD1
J: TRBJ1-2
DNA: TGTGCCAGCAGTTTATCGGGGGACAGGGCCTATGGCTACACCTTC
CDR3: CASSLSGDRAYGYTF

V: TRBV30
size: once
D: TRBD2
J: TRBJ2-7
DNA: TGTGCCTGGAGTGTACTAGCGGGTGCAAGGGGTATATACGAGCAGTACTTC
CDR3: CAWSVLAGARGIYEQYF